The present T cell receptor beta chain was sequenced within a study of T cells in localized non-small cell lung cancer. Study-level findings and limits: Uninvolved adjacent lung, not tumor, had the highest T cell clonality. Higher T cell density in the blood was associated with longer overall survival, whereas higher adjacent-lung clonality associated with shorter survival. Adjacent lung had a median around 60 of the 100 largest tumor clones. A single tumor region was sequenced, leaving heterogeneity possible.

Between the trimmed V and J ends, which lost 2 bases and 2 bases, there was a span of 6 bases. This CDR3 is 13 amino acids long. CDR1 and CDR2 (germline): SGHTA, FQGTGA. Clones were read by immunoSEQ multiplex PCR, and TCRdb kept only the in-frame ones, dropping some. Of tens of thousands of clones listed, around 85% were seen once; the top ten hold roughly 6.5%. This clone was found once. The antigen remains undetermined. The source was peripheral blood, collected before any cancer treatment. The source of this sequence is a woman between 40 and 69 years old with stage I lung adenocarcinoma. The rearrangement uses TRBV7-3 and TRBJ1-1, with no clear D. CDR3 sequence reads: CASSLVLNTEAFF. CDR3 coding DNA: TGTGCCAGCAGCTTAGTACTAAACACTGAAGCTTTCTTT.